One and the same sample provided the 30 T cell receptor beta chains below, sequenced in a study of T cell responses to AZD1222 COVID-19 vaccine. The assay was immunoSEQ multiplex PCR, and TCRdb's table has in-frame clones only and misses some. Of 90,000 to 150,000 clones detected, 87% appear once; the ten largest clones hold 2% to 3%. Here the sequenced sample was peripheral blood, taken 28 days after the second AZD1222 dose. The receptor set was obtained from an adult who received the AZD1222 COVID-19 vaccine.

CDR3 region: CASSTRTSNEKLFF. In nucleotides, the CDR3 is TGTGCCAGTAGTACCAGGACAAGTAATGAAAAACTGTTTTTT. This chain connects TRBV19 to TRBJ1-4; the D gene is possibly TRBD1 (5 bases). Trimming removed 4 bases from V and 4 bases from J, with 10 bases in between. Germline CDR1 reads LNHDA; CDR2 reads SQIVND (reference sequence). The CDR3 has 14 amino acids.

This sequence joins TRBV30 and TRBJ2-3; no reliable D call. CDR3 size: 14 residues. The ends were cut back, 4 bases at V and 2 bases at J, with 13 bases in the middle. The germline V gene encodes CDR1 GTSNPN and CDR2 SVGIG (reference sequence). The CDR3 DNA reads as TGTGCCTGGAACCTCAATCTCGACACAGATACGCAGTATTTT. Encoded protein: CAWNLNLDTDTQYF.

Points on this clone: Other DNA sequences in this sample translate to the same CDR3. This chain links TRBV11-2 with TRBJ2-5, with D perhaps TRBD2 (7 bases). CDR1 and CDR2 (germline): SGHAT, FQNNGV. This CDR3 has 14 amino acids. Trimming stripped 6 bases from V and 5 bases from J, with 16 bases between. This CDR3 is CASSSLGGQETQYF. The CDR3 DNA reads TGTGCCAGCAGTTCCCTCGGGGGGCAGGAGACCCAGTACTTC.

CDR3 nucleotide sequence: TGCGCCAGCAGCTTGGCGGGTCCAGCCTTGAACACCGGGGAGCTGTTTTTT. It translates to CASSLAGPALNTGELFF. The chain carries TRBV5-1 and TRBJ2-2; D gene uncertain. This CDR3 has 17 residues. CDR1 SGHRS and CDR2 YFSETQ come from the germline V gene. V was shortened by 0 bases and J by 1 base, with 13 bases between the two germline ends.

The chain recombines TRBV19 with TRBJ1-1, with D hard to call. The CDR3 has 14 amino acids. Germline assignment: CDR1 LNHDA and CDR2 SQIVND (reference sequence). Trimming left V 8 bases short and J 4 bases short, with 17 bases between. For the CDR3, the DNA is TGTGCCAGTGCATTCAGTGCCGAAGGCACTGAAGCTTTCTTT. Translated, it gives CASAFSAEGTEAFF.

In this sample, this clone turned up a few times. The rearrangement joins TRBV5-6 to TRBJ1-3; weak D call: TRBD1 (5 bases). The ends were cut back, 3 bases at V and 5 bases at J, with 15 bases in the middle. Looked up from germline, CDR1 is SGHDT and CDR2 is YYEEEE. The CDR3 consists of 15 residues. The CDR3 DNA reads TGTGCCAGCAGCTCCCGTGGGACCAAAAGAAACACCATATATTTT. This sequence encodes CASSSRGTKRNTIYF.

CDR3 sequence (DNA): TGTGCCAGCAGCCAGCCCATCCTGGGGGAAGCTTTCTTT. Translating it yields CASSQPILGEAFF. The chain combines TRBV4-2 with TRBJ1-1; D is undetermined. In germline, CDR1 is LGHNA, CDR2 YNFKEQ. The CDR3 contains 13 residues. The V gene lost 3 bases and the J gene lost 8 bases, with 13 bases spanning the gap.

This chain joins TRBV7-2 and TRBJ1-1, with D tentatively TRBD1 (6 bases). CDR3 length equals 15 residues. Germline CDR1 reads SGHTA; CDR2 reads FQGNSA. Trimming stripped 1 base from V and 10 bases from J, with 19 bases between. The CDR3 reads CASSLGWAGGALAFF. In DNA form, the CDR3 reads TGTGCCAGCAGCTTAGGCTGGGCTGGGGGGGCATTAGCTTTCTTT.

This chain joins TRBV7-3 and TRBJ1-2, with D perhaps TRBD1 (5 bases). The CDR3 extends over 16 amino acids. The V end lost 5 bases, the J end lost 6 bases, and 22 bases lay between the germline ends. The germline CDR1 and CDR2 sequences are SGHTA and FQGTGA. DNA for the CDR3: TGTGCCAGCAGCCCTACTGGAGGGGTGGTGGGAAATGGCTACACCTTC. Translating it yields CASSPTGGVVGNGYTF.

This clone was found a few times. The chain employs TRBV27 and TRBJ1-2; possibly TRBD1 for D (6 bases). CDR1 is MNHEY, CDR2 SMNVEV, per germline (reference sequence). V was shortened by 6 bases and J by 4 bases, with 21 bases between the two germline ends. The CDR3 covers 16 residues. CDR3 sequence (DNA): TGTGCCAGCAGGAAGGACAGCTCTGGTTCTTTCTATGGCTACACCTTC. Translation: CASRKDSSGSFYGYTF.

V usage is TRBV7-6 and J usage is TRBJ2-7; D may be TRBD1 (6 bases). Per the germline V gene, CDR1 is SGHVS and CDR2 is FNYEAQ. The CDR3 runs to 15 residues. V lost 0 bases and J 1 base, leaving 10 bases between the germline ends. CDR3 residues: CASSLAGRGSYEQYF. The CDR3, as DNA: TGTGCCAGCAGCTTAGCCGGCAGGGGATCCTACGAGCAGTACTTC.

The chain couples TRBV3-1 (or the pseudogene TRBV3-2) to TRBJ2-3, with D possibly being TRBD2 (6 bases). Germline V lookup: CDR1 LGHDT, CDR2 YNNKEL (reference sequence). CDR3 length: 17 amino acids. Deletions cut 3 bases from V and 1 base from J, with 17 bases between. The CDR3 spells CASSHTLREVGTDTQYF. DNA of the CDR3: TGTGCCAGCAGCCATACACTCAGGGAGGTTGGCACAGATACGCAGTATTTT.

The chain uses TRBV4-1 and TRBJ1-5, with D possibly matching TRBD1 (5 bases). The CDR3 has 16 amino acids. CDR1 MGHRA and CDR2 YSYEKL come from the germline V gene. V was clipped by 2 bases and J by 5 bases, with 16 bases between them. The CDR3 loop is CASSQRRQPTYQPQHF. The CDR3 DNA is TGCGCCAGCAGCCAACGAAGACAGCCGACATATCAGCCCCAGCATTTT.

The chain is built from TRBV15 and TRBJ2-5; TRBD1 or TRBD2 may be the D gene (5 bases each). The V end lost 0 bases, the J end lost 2 bases, and 10 bases lay between the germline ends. CDR3 length equals 15 residues. Germline assignment: CDR1 LNHNV and CDR2 YYDKDF (reference sequence). The DNA for the CDR3 is TGTGCCACCAGCAGAGATCCGGGGCCTCAAGAGACCCAGTACTTC. The encoded protein is CATSRDPGPQETQYF.

This clone was recorded once. The chain couples TRBV5-1 to TRBJ1-1; D gene unclear. Germline V gene lookup returns CDR1 SGHRS and CDR2 YFSETQ. V was trimmed by 10 bases and J by 2 bases, leaving 15 bases between them. This CDR3 has 13 amino acids. In DNA form, the CDR3 reads TGCGCCTCCGGCCGGGGTTTTAACACTGAAGCTTTCTTT. Translating it yields CASGRGFNTEAFF.

The chain uses TRBV3-1 (or the pseudogene TRBV3-2) and TRBJ2-1; 15 bases match TRBD2. J gave up 8 bases and V 4 bases, and 3 bases lay outside the gene matches. CDR1 is LGHDT and CDR2 is YNNKEL in the germline V gene (reference sequence). The length of the CDR3 is 15 residues. CDR3 loop: CASSRGLAGGDEQFF. As DNA, the CDR3 is TGTGCCAGCAGCCGCGGACTAGCGGGGGGGGATGAGCAGTTCTTC.

The V gene is TRBV5-1, the J gene TRBJ1-4; D unclear. Per the germline V gene, CDR1 is SGHRS and CDR2 is YFSETQ. V was clipped by 1 base and J by 0 bases, with 16 bases between them. The CDR3 consists of 18 residues. Here the CDR3 DNA reads TGCGCCAGCAGCTTGTCCACACAGCCCTCAGCAACTAATGAAAAACTGTTTTTT. This codes for CASSLSTQPSATNEKLFF.

This chain links TRBV11-3 with TRBJ2-7; TRBD1 aligns across 12 bases. CDR3 size: 13 residues. Germline assignment: CDR1 SGHNT and CDR2 YENEEA. After removal of 8 bases from V and 7 bases from J, the junction contained 6 bases not matched to a gene. CDR3 nucleotides: TGTGCCAGCCCCAGGGACAGGGGGCTTGAGCAGTACTTC. Translating gives CASPRDRGLEQYF.

This chain uses TRBV6-5 with TRBJ1-5; D not resolved. CDR1 and CDR2 (germline): MNHEY, SVGAGI. The V end was cut by 5 bases, the J end by 0 bases, with 8 bases between. The CDR3 loop spans 14 amino acids. The CDR3 here is CASSPRVSNQPQHF. In nucleotides, the CDR3 is TGTGCCAGCAGTCCCCGGGTTAGCAATCAGCCCCAGCATTTT.

The chain couples TRBV18 to TRBJ2-7, with 10 nucleotides matching TRBD1. After removal of 6 bases from V and 3 bases from J, the junction contained 5 bases not matched to a gene. The germline V gene encodes CDR1 KGHSH and CDR2 LQKENI. The length of the CDR3 is 14 residues. The CDR3 DNA reads as TGTGCCAGCTCCCCCGGGACAGGGGACTACGAGCAGTACTTC. Translating gives CASSPGTGDYEQYF.

J is TRBJ2-2 and V is TRBV5-6; D may be TRBD1 (6 bases). Trimming cost V 4 bases and J 4 bases, with 20 bases left between them. CDR1 and CDR2 (germline): SGHDT, YYEEEE. The CDR3 covers 17 residues. Written as DNA, the CDR3 is TGTGCCAGCAGCCCGTTCTCAAGGGGGAAGCGCACCGGGGAGCTGTTTTTT. Protein: CASSPFSRGKRTGELFF.

The V call is TRBV10-3, the J call TRBJ2-5; D is possibly TRBD2 (7 bases). V lost 6 bases, J lost 1 base, and 15 bases lay in between. The length of the CDR3 is 15 residues. Germline V gene sequence: CDR1 ENHRY, CDR2 SYGVKD. CDR3 bases: TGTGCCATCAGAGGTGGGGGGGCCTTCCAAGAGACCCAGTACTTC. It is translated as CAIRGGGAFQETQYF.

The chain uses TRBV18 and TRBJ2-5; D call uncertain. Per the germline V gene, CDR1 is KGHSH and CDR2 is LQKENI. CDR3 size: 13 residues. Between the trimmed V and J ends, which lost 1 base and 2 bases, there was a span of 5 bases. CDR3 bases: TGTGCCAGCTCACCACAGGTGCAAGAGACCCAGTACTTC. It specifies CASSPQVQETQYF.

The rearrangement joins TRBV7-8 to TRBJ1-5, with TRBD1 identical over 7 bases. The CDR3 has 16 amino acids. Trimming cost V 1 base and J 4 bases; bases outside gene matches: 7. CDR1 and CDR2 from the germline V gene are SGHVS and FQNEAQ. CDR3 nucleotide sequence: TGTGCCAGCAGCTTAGATCAGGGACAGTTGAATCAGCCCCAGCATTTT. Amino acids: CASSLDQGQLNQPQHF.

The V call is TRBV5-6, the J call TRBJ1-5; TRBD1 agrees at 7 bases. The CDR3 contains 14 residues. The ends lost 0 bases at V and 7 bases at J; junction bases unmatched: 4. Germline CDR1 reads SGHDT; CDR2 reads YYEEEE. The CDR3, as DNA: TGTGCCAGCAGCTTGGCAGGGGGGGAACAGCCCCAGCATTTT. The encoded protein is CASSLAGGEQPQHF.

The chain employs TRBV21-1 and TRBJ1-2. TRBV21-1 is a recognized pseudogene. The CDR3 extends over 15 amino acids. The CDR3 DNA follows: TGTGCCAGCAGCAACGTACGGGACGGCCCGTATGGCTACACCTTC. This translates into CASSNVRDGPYGYTF.

The chain has TRBV19 and TRBJ2-1; no clear D. Germline V gene lookup returns CDR1 LNHDA and CDR2 SQIVND (reference sequence). This CDR3 spans 14 amino acids. Trimming removed 7 bases from V and 0 bases from J, with 10 bases in between. The CDR3 DNA sequence: TGTGCCAGTAACCCCCTAGGCTCCTACAATGAGCAGTTCTTC. Its translation is CASNPLGSYNEQFF.

This clone is a singleton in its sample. The chain uses TRBV18 and TRBJ2-5; no reliable D call. The length of the CDR3 is 13 residues. V was clipped by 3 bases and J by 1 base, with 6 bases between them. Germline loops: CDR1 KGHSH, CDR2 LQKENI. The CDR3 sequence is CASSPNTQETQYF. The CDR3 DNA is TGTGCCAGCTCACCCAACACCCAAGAGACCCAGTACTTC.

The gene calls are TRBV15 and TRBJ2-5; TRBD1 agrees at 9 bases. CDR3 size: 16 residues. Trimming at V came to 0 bases and at J to 4 bases, leaving 6 bases not matched to a gene. The V gene's germline CDR1 is LNHNV and CDR2 YYDKDF (reference sequence). CDR3 in DNA: TGTGCCACCAGCAGAGACGACAGGGGGTCAGGAGAGACCCAGTACTTC. Encoded protein: CATSRDDRGSGETQYF.

The rearrangement links TRBV3-1 (or the pseudogene TRBV3-2) to TRBJ2-3; 8 bases match TRBD1. Germline assignment: CDR1 LGHDT and CDR2 YNNKEL (reference sequence). Trimming removed 2 bases from V and 1 base from J; junction bases left unmatched: 5. The CDR3 runs to 16 residues. The CDR3 bases are TGTGCCAGCAGCCAATTCCCGGACAGGGGCACAGATACGCAGTATTTT. Protein product: CASSQFPDRGTDTQYF.